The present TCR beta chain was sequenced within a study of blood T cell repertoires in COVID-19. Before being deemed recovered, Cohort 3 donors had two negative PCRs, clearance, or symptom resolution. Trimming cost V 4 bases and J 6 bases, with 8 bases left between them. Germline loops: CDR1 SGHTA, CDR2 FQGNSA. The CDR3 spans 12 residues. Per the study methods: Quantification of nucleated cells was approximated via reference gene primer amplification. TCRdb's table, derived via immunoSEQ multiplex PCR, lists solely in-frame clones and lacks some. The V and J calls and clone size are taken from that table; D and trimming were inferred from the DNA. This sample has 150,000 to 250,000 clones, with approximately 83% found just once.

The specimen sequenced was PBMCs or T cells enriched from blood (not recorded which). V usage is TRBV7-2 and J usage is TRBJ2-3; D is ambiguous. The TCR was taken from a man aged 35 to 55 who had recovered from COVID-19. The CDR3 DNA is TGTGCCAGCAGCTCTACCTGGGATACGCAGTATTTT. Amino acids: CASSSTWDTQYF.